One sample yielded the 9 T cell receptor beta chains listed below, sequenced in a study of cytomegalovirus exposure and HLA in healthy donors. PCR involved 60 Vbeta and 13 Jbeta primers. Measured with immunoSEQ multiplex PCR; TCRdb has only the in-frame clones, and not every one. The data hold some 150,000 clones, with around three quarters observed a single time. What was sequenced was PBMCs. The source of these receptors is a man between 40 and 49 years old in good health and CMV-seropositive.

This clone was counted only a few times. This rearrangement joins TRBV9 to TRBJ1-1; weak D call: TRBD1 (6 bases). This CDR3 spans 13 amino acids. Per germline, CDR1 SGDLS and CDR2 YYNGEE. Trimming shortened V by 0 bases and J by 9 bases, and 12 bases separated the two germline ends. The CDR3 sequence is CASSVGDTRKAFF. The CDR3 bases are TGTGCCAGCAGCGTAGGGGACACCCGAAAAGCTTTCTTT.

This chain uses TRBV5-1 with TRBJ2-5; TRBD2 matches 7 bases. Germline V gene sequence: CDR1 SGHRS, CDR2 YFSETQ. There are 13 residues in the CDR3. Trimming cost V 9 bases and J 5 bases; bases outside gene matches: 10. The CDR3: CATPVSGRETQYF. The CDR3 nucleotides are TGCGCCACCCCGGTTAGCGGGCGGGAGACCCAGTACTTC.

The genes are TRBV27 and TRBJ2-3; TRBD2 aligns across 7 bases. The CDR3 has 16 amino acids. Germline V CDR1 and CDR2: MNHEY, SMNVEV (reference sequence). V lost 0 bases, J lost 5 bases, and 8 bases stayed unmatched. CDR3 loop: CASSLSGGRRVDTQYF. The CDR3 coding sequence is TGTGCCAGCAGTTTATCTGGCGGGAGAAGGGTAGATACGCAGTATTTT.

The chain links TRBV27 to TRBJ2-1; 10 nucleotides match TRBD2. Germline assignment: CDR1 MNHEY and CDR2 SMNVEV (reference sequence). The CDR3 consists of 17 residues. The J segment lost 9 bases and the V segment lost 0 bases, leaving 11 bases of the junction unmatched. The CDR3 coding sequence is TGTGCCAGCAGTTTATCGCAAACCCCTAGCGGGAGAAGTGAGCAGTTCTTC. This sequence encodes CASSLSQTPSGRSEQFF.

The CDR3 spells CASSSIGTSPGLAGSVCYF. CDR3 DNA sequence: TGTGCCAGCAGTTCAATTGGAACTTCCCCGGGACTAGCGGGATCCGTATGCTATTTT. The rearrangement links TRBV5-6 to TRBJ2-3; TRBD2 aligns across 13 bases. Per germline, CDR1 SGHDT and CDR2 YYEEEE. The CDR3 length is 19 residues. V dropped 5 bases and J dropped 15; count of bases not matched to a gene: 27.

This clone was seen only once. This chain uses TRBV23-1 with TRBJ1-2; TRBD1 matches at 10 bases. TRBV23-1 is given ORF status, its function remaining uncertain. This CDR3 is 16 amino acids long. The V segment lost 0 bases and the J segment 7 bases; nucleotides outside the gene matches: 8. CDR3 sequence (DNA): TGCGCCAGCAGTCAATCAAGGCGACAGGGGGCCGGTGGCTACACCTTC. Translation gives CASSQSRRQGAGGYTF.

The V call is TRBV5-1, the J call TRBJ2-5; D is unresolved. The CDR3 runs to 12 residues. The germline gives CDR1 SGHRS, CDR2 YFSETQ. V was cut by 4 bases and J by 7 bases, with 11 bases left in between. As DNA, the CDR3 is TGCGCCAGCAGCGTACCCTCGGGGACCCAGTACTTC. Protein product: CASSVPSGTQYF.

The rearrangement uses TRBV7-9 and TRBJ2-5; D is possibly TRBD2 (6 bases). Trimming removed 3 bases at V and 4 bases at J, with 12 bases between. From germline, CDR1 is SEHNR and CDR2 FQNEAQ (reference sequence). The CDR3 loop spans 14 amino acids. CDR3 bases: TGTGCCAGCAGCTTTAGCGGTCCCGGAGAGACCCAGTACTTC. This gives the protein CASSFSGPGETQYF.

This chain connects TRBV19 to TRBJ2-1; 8 bases align to TRBD1. J was trimmed by 6 bases and V by 0 bases; bases with no gene match: 7. There are 16 residues in the CDR3. CDR1 and CDR2 (germline): LNHDA, SQIVND (reference sequence). The CDR3 reads CASSIEGQGAANEQFF. In DNA form, the CDR3 reads TGTGCCAGTAGTATAGAGGGGCAGGGGGCGGCCAATGAGCAGTTCTTC.